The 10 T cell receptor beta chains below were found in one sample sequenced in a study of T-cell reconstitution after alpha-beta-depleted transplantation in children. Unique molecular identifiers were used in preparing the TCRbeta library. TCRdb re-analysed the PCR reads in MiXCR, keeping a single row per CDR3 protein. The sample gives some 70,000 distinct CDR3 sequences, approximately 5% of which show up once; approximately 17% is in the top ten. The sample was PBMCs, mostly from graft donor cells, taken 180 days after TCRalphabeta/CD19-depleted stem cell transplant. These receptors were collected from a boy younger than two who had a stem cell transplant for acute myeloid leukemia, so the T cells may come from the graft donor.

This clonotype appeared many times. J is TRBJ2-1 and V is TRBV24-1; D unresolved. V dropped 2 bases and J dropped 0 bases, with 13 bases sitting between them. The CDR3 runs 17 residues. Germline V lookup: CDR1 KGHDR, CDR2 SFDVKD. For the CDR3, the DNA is TGTGCCACCAGTGATTCCGTAAAGAGTAGCTCCTACAATGAGCAGTTCTTC. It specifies CATSDSVKSSSYNEQFF.

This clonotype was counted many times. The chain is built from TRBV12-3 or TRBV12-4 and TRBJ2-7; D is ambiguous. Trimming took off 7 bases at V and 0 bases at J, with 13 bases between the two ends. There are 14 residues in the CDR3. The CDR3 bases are TGTGCCAGCATGCGGTACAGAAACTCCTACGAGCAGTACTTC. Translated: CASMRYRNSYEQYF.

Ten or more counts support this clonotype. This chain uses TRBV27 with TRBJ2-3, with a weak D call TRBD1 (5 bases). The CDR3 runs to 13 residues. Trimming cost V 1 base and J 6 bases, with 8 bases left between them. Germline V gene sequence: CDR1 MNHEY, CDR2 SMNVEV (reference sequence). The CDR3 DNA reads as TGTGCCAGCAGTTTATTAGGGGTGGATACGCAGTATTTT. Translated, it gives CASSLLGVDTQYF.

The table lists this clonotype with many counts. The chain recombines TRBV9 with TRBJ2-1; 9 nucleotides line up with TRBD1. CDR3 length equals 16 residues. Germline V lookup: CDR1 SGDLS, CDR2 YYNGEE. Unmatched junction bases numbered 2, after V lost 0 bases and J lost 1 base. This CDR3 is CASSVGGTGSYNEQFF. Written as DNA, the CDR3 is TGTGCCAGCAGCGTAGGCGGGACAGGGTCCTACAATGAGCAGTTCTTC.

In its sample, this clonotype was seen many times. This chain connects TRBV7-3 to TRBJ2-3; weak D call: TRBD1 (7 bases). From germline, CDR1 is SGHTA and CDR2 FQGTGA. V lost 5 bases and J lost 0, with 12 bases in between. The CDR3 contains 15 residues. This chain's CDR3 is CASSTTGTSTDTQYF. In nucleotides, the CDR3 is TGTGCCAGCAGCACGACAGGGACTAGCACAGATACGCAGTATTTT.

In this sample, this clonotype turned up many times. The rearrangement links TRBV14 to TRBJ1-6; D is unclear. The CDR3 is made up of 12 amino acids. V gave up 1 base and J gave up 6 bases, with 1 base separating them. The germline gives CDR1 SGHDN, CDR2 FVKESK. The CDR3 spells CASSQVNSPLHF. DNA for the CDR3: TGTGCCAGCAGCCAAGTTAATTCACCCCTCCACTTT.

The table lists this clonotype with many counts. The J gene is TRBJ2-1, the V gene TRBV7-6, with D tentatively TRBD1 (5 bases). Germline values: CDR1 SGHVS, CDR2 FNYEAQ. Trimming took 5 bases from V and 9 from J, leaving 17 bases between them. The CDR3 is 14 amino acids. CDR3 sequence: CASSPPGRASEQFF. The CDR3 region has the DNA TGTGCCAGCAGCCCCCCTGGCAGGGCAAGTGAGCAGTTCTTC.

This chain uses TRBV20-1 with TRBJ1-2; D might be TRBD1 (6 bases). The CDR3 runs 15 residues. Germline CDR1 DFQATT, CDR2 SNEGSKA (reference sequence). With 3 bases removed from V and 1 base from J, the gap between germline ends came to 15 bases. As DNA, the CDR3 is TGCAGTGCTAGTGGGGGACACATTCTTAACTATGGCTACACCTTC. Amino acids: CSASGGHILNYGYTF.

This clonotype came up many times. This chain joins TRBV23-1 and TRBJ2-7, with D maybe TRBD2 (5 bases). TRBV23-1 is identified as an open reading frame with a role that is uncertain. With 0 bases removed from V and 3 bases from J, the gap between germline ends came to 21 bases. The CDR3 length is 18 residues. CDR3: CASSQSDGVFPQYYEQYV. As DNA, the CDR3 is TGCGCCAGCAGTCAATCGGACGGGGTTTTCCCCCAGTACTACGAGCAGTACGTC.

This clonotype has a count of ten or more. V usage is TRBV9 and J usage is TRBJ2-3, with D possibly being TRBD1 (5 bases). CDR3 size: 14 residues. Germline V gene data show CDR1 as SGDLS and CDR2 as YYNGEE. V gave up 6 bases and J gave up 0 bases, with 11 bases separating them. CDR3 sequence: CASKGPGSTDTQYF. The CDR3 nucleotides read TGTGCCAGCAAGGGGCCCGGTAGCACAGATACGCAGTATTTT.